The 19 T cell receptor beta chains listed next were all sequenced from one sample in a study of T-cell reconstitution after alpha-beta-depleted transplantation in children. Using unique molecular identifiers, the investigators prepared the TCRbeta library. TCRdb redid the calling of the PCR reads with MiXCR, one entry per CDR3 protein. The data contain 700,000 to 950,000 distinct CDR3 sequences, approximately 15% of them singletons. The starting material was PBMCs, mostly from graft donor cells, obtained 360 days after TCRalphabeta/CD19-depleted stem cell transplant. Receptors originate from a male patient aged 10 to 17 who had a stem cell transplant for acute lymphoblastic leukemia, so the T cells may come from the graft donor.

This clonotype was detected only a few times. The chain links TRBV12-3 or TRBV12-4 to TRBJ2-7, with D perhaps TRBD2 (6 bases). Trimming cost V 3 bases and J 3 bases, with 12 bases left between them. The CDR3 is 14 amino acids. This chain's CDR3 is CASSFGTSLYEQYF. The CDR3 DNA sequence: TGTGCCAGCAGTTTTGGTACTAGCCTCTACGAGCAGTACTTC.

This clonotype was seen repeatedly, ten times or more. The chain uses TRBV11-2 and TRBJ2-1; TRBD2 matches at 9 bases. The V gene's germline CDR1 is SGHAT and CDR2 FQNNGV. V shed 8 bases, J shed 6 bases, and the junction held 2 bases outside the gene matches. This CDR3 is 12 amino acids long. Written as DNA, the CDR3 is TGTGCCAGCCAGACTAGCGGCAATGAGCAGTTCTTC. The encoded protein is CASQTSGNEQFF.

In its sample, this clonotype was seen many times. The gene calls are TRBV29-1 and TRBJ2-2; D assignment may be TRBD1 or TRBD2 (5 bases each). The germline V and J ends were trimmed by 7 bases and 6 bases, with 18 bases remaining between them. Germline CDR1 SQVTM, CDR2 ANQGSEA. The CDR3 has 14 amino acids. The CDR3 bases are TGCAGCGGTAGTGTTGGGGGAGAGGCCGGGGAGCTGTTTTTT. Residues: CSGSVGGEAGELFF.

This clonotype occurred a few times. The genes are TRBV10-2 and TRBJ2-7; D is tentatively TRBD1 or TRBD2 (5 bases each). Trimming took off 5 bases at V and 6 bases at J, with 17 bases between the two ends. Germline CDR1 reads WSHSY; CDR2 reads SAAADI. The CDR3 consists of 14 residues. CDR3 sequence (DNA): TGCGCCAGCAGTTACCAACCCGCAGGGAGCGAGCAGTACTTC. Encoded protein: CASSYQPAGSEQYF.

This clonotype was observed at least ten times. The J gene is TRBJ1-2, the V gene TRBV9; D is perhaps TRBD1 (5 bases). V was shortened by 4 bases and J by 5 bases, with 12 bases between the two germline ends. This CDR3 region has 13 residues. Germline assignment: CDR1 SGDLS and CDR2 YYNGEE. Written as DNA, the CDR3 is TGTGCCAGCAGCTTTGGGACGGTGTATGGCTACACCTTC. Translation gives CASSFGTVYGYTF.

This clonotype showed up just a few times. J is TRBJ1-1 and V is TRBV3-1; D might be TRBD1 (5 bases). The germline gives CDR1 LGHDT, CDR2 YNNKEL (reference sequence). This CDR3 spans 17 amino acids. V shed 1 base and J shed 4 bases, with 19 bases lying between them. CDR3 region: CASSQVGRTVGGTEAFF. The CDR3 DNA reads TGTGCCAGCAGCCAAGTTGGCCGCACGGTCGGGGGCACTGAAGCTTTCTTT.

Ten or more counts support this clonotype. The V and J genes are TRBV29-1 and TRBJ2-1; the match to TRBD2 covers 11 bases. With 4 bases clipped from V and 9 bases from J, the junction kept 11 bases outside the gene matches. The CDR3 sequence is 15 residues long. Germline V gene lookup returns CDR1 SQVTM and CDR2 ANQGSEA. The CDR3 DNA reads as TGCAGCGTTGGTGTAAGACTAGCGGGAAACATTGAGCAGTTCTTC. Its protein is CSVGVRLAGNIEQFF.

This clonotype was seen a few times. The genes are TRBV7-9 and TRBJ2-7, with D hard to call. The CDR3 is 15 amino acids. Trimming removed 0 bases at V and 2 bases at J, with 11 bases between. CDR1 is SEHNR, CDR2 FQNEAQ, per germline (reference sequence). CDR3 region: CASSLALGVAYEQYF. In nucleotides, the CDR3 is TGTGCCAGCAGCTTAGCGCTTGGGGTAGCCTACGAGCAGTACTTC. The entire variable domain, with the rest obtained from reference TRBV7-9 and TRBJ2-7, is as follows: DTGVSQNPRHKITKRGQNVTFRCDPISEHNRLYWYRQTLGQGPEFLTYFQNEAQLEKSRLLSDRFSAERPKGSFSTLEIQRTEQGDSAMYLCASSLALGVAYEQYFGPGTRLTVT.

The chain employs TRBV4-1 and TRBJ2-1; no clear D. The CDR3 extends over 15 amino acids. The V end lost 3 bases, the J end lost 6 bases, and 15 bases lay between the germline ends. Per the germline V gene, CDR1 is MGHRA and CDR2 is YSYEKL. This CDR3 reads CASSHKGFVFNEQFF. The CDR3 nucleotides are TGCGCCAGCAGCCATAAGGGTTTCGTTTTCAATGAGCAGTTCTTC.

With respect to this clonotype: This CDR3 is missing its conserved last phenylalanine or tryptophan, likely due to a read error. The chain uses TRBV9 and TRBJ1-5, with 8 bases aligning to TRBD1. This CDR3 has 14 residues. J was trimmed by 6 bases and V by 3 bases; bases with no gene match: 5. CDR1 and CDR2 (germline): SGDLS, YYNGEE. The CDR3 DNA sequence: TGTGCCAGCAGCGCCGGACAGGGAGGTCAGCCCCAGCATATT. Translating gives CASSAGQGGQPQHI.

This clonotype was counted only a few times. The chain joins TRBV5-1 to TRBJ2-2; no clear D. Germline CDR1 and CDR2: SGHRS and YFSETQ. Trimming removed 6 bases at V and 5 bases at J, with 11 bases between. This CDR3 has 13 residues. Here the CDR3 reads CASMPGWTGELFF. In DNA form, the CDR3 reads TGCGCCAGCATGCCTGGATGGACCGGGGAGCTGTTTTTT.

The CDR3 sequence is CAWSVRPYEQYF. CDR3 bases: TGTGCCTGGAGTGTCAGGCCCTACGAGCAGTACTTC. This chain links TRBV30 with TRBJ2-7; no definite D call. Germline V CDR1 and CDR2: GTSNPN, SVGIG (reference sequence). This CDR3 is built from 12 residues. V shed 0 bases and J shed 2 bases, with 5 bases lying between them.

The genes are TRBV5-5 and TRBJ1-2; D is perhaps TRBD1 (5 bases). CDR3 size: 12 residues. V lost 6 bases to trimming and J lost 7 bases, with 13 bases between them. Germline CDR1 is SGHKS and CDR2 is YYEKEE (reference sequence). Here the CDR3 DNA reads TGTGCCAGCACCCTAGGGACGTCTGGCTACACCTTC. As protein: CASTLGTSGYTF.

The sample holds a few counts of this clonotype. This chain joins TRBV5-5 and TRBJ2-3; 8 bases agree with TRBD2. CDR1 and CDR2 from the germline V gene are SGHKS and YYEKEE (reference sequence). J lost 4 bases, V lost 4 bases, and 8 bases had no gene match. The CDR3 spans 15 residues. The CDR3 region has the DNA TGTGCCAGCAGCCAACGGGAGGGCCCCCCAGATACGCAGTATTTT. Translated: CASSQREGPPDTQYF.

A few counts support this clonotype. The chain links TRBV4-1 to TRBJ2-7, with 9 bases matching TRBD2. With 2 bases clipped from V and 1 base from J, the junction kept 9 bases outside the gene matches. In germline, CDR1 is MGHRA, CDR2 YSYEKL. This CDR3 has 17 amino acids. The CDR3 DNA is TGCGCCAGCAGCCAACCACTTAGCGGGAGATCATCCTACGAGCAGTACTTC. It translates to CASSQPLSGRSSYEQYF.

This clonotype was picked up many times. The chain joins TRBV5-1 to TRBJ2-5; TRBD1 aligns across 10 bases. Germline V gives CDR1 SGHRS, CDR2 YFSETQ. V was clipped by 4 bases and J by 3 bases; unmatched bases: 3. This CDR3 spans 14 amino acids. The DNA for the CDR3 is TGCGCCAGCAGCCCAGGGACAGGGGAAGAGACCCAGTACTTC. It specifies CASSPGTGEETQYF.

V and J are TRBV2 and TRBJ2-7; D gene uncertain. The germline V gene encodes CDR1 SNHLY and CDR2 FYNNEI. Between the trimmed V and J ends, which lost 4 bases and 3 bases, there was a span of 10 bases. This CDR3 is 13 amino acids long. CDR3 bases: TGTGCCAGCAGTGTAGTGTTCAACTACGAGCAGTACTTC. Translated, it gives CASSVVFNYEQYF.

The chain has TRBV4-1 and TRBJ1-4; the D is unclear. Germline V gives CDR1 MGHRA, CDR2 YSYEKL. The V and J ends lost 1 base and 5 bases respectively, with 8 bases between them. This CDR3 region has 14 residues. CDR3 residues: CASSQAGQNEKLFF. Here the CDR3 DNA reads TGCGCCAGCAGCCAAGCGGGCCAAAATGAAAAACTGTTTTTT.

This sequence joins TRBV13 and TRBJ1-1; 9 bases map to TRBD1. V was clipped by 5 bases and J by 1 base; unmatched bases: 17. There are 19 residues in the CDR3. CDR1 and CDR2 from the germline V gene are PRHDT and FYEKMQ (reference sequence). DNA for the CDR3: TGTGCCAGCAGCCGACCCGGGACAGGGATGAATAGTAGGAACACTGAAGCTTTCTTT. Its protein is CASSRPGTGMNSRNTEAFF.